The T cell receptor (beta chain) under discussion was sequenced for a study of cytomegalovirus exposure and HLA in healthy donors. Vbeta (60) and Jbeta (13) primers were used in the PCR. Generated by immunoSEQ multiplex PCR, the TCRdb table keeps only in-frame clones and is missing some. The sample records around 100,000 clones, 55% to 75% being singletons. CDR1 is MDHEN and CDR2 is SYDVKM in the germline V gene. The junction had 6 bases not matched to a gene; V was cut back by 3 bases and J by 7 bases. The CDR3 covers 14 residues. This receptor was taken from a woman aged 18-30 years in good health and CMV-seropositive. The chain links TRBV28 to TRBJ2-7; TRBD2 matches at 10 bases. Specimen: PBMCs. This CDR3 is CASSFRLAGGEQYF. The CDR3 DNA follows: TGTGCCAGCAGTTTCCGACTAGCGGGCGGGGAGCAGTACTTC.